This T cell receptor beta chain was sequenced in a study of brain T cells in children with intractable seizures. The CDR3 sequence is 15 residues long. Germline V lookup: CDR1 SGHKS, CDR2 YYEKEE (reference sequence). Between the trimmed V and J ends, which lost 0 bases and 3 bases, there was a span of 12 bases. Comments on this clone: What it recognizes is unknown.

The time point here: blood from clinic visit 5 months post-surgery; TSC patient then seizure free. At least one anti-epileptic drug was given before surgery. TCRdb's copy holds only in-frame clones and misses some; the assay was immunoSEQ multiplex PCR. The sample carries approximately 330,000 clones, about 93% recorded once. Regarding the study as a whole: Pre- and post-surgery blood differed in depth, so pre-surgery absences may be undersampling.

The sample in question was peripheral blood, obtained around 5 months after surgery. This rearrangement joins TRBV5-5 to TRBJ1-2; perhaps TRBD1 as D (6 bases). This TCR was recovered from a boy under two years old with tuberous sclerosis and intractable seizures. The CDR3 bases are TGTGCCAGCAGCTTGGGGCCAGAGGGGGACTATGGCTACACCTTC. This gives the protein CASSLGPEGDYGYTF.